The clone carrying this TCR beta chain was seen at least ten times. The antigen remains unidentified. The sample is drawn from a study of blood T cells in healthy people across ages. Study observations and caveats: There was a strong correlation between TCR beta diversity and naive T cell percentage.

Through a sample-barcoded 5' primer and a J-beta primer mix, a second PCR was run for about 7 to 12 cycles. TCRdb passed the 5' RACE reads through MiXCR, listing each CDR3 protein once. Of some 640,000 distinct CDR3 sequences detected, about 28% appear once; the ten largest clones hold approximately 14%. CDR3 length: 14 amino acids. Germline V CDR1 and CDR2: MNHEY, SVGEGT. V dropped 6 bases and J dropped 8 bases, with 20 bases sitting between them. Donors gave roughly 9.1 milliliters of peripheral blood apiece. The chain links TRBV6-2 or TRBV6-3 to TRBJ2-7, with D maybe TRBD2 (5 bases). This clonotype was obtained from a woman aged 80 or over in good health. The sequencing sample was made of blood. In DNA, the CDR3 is TGTGCCAGCAGACCCCCCGGAGGCTTCGGGAAGCAGTACTTC. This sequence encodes CASRPPGGFGKQYF.